This TCR beta chain was identified in a study of monozygotic twins with inflammatory bowel disease. The CDR3 consists of 17 residues. Germline CDR1 is KGHDR and CDR2 is SFDVKD. Each CDR3 protein gets one entry in TCRdb, which reprocessed the 5' RACE reads and gives no DNA. The sample totals some 200,000 distinct CDR3 sequences. Sequenced: blood. The J gene is TRBJ2-3, the V gene TRBV24-1; TCRdb returns TRBD1, unconfirmable since there is no DNA. The TCR comes from a human donor with ulcerative colitis or Crohn's disease, or a healthy co-twin of an affected twin (not recorded which). CDR3 in amino acids: CATSDRGTGTSPDTQYF.